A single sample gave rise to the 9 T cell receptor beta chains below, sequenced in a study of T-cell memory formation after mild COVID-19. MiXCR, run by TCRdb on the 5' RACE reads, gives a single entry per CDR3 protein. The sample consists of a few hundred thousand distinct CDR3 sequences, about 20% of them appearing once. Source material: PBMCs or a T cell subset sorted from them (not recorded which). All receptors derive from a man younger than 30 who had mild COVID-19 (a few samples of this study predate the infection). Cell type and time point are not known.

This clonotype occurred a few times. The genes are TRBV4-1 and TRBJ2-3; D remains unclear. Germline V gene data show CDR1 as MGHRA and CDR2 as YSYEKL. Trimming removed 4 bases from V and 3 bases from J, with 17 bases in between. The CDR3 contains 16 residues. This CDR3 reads CASSPIPPPRTDTQYF. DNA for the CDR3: TGCGCCAGCAGCCCCATCCCACCCCCAAGGACAGATACGCAGTATTTT.

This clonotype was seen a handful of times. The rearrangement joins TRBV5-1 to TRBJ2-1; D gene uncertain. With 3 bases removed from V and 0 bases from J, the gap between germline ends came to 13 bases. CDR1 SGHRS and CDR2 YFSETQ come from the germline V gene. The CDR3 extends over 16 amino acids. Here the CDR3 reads CASSSGQVSSYNEQFF. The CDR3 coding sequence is TGCGCCAGCAGCTCTGGTCAGGTTAGCTCCTACAATGAGCAGTTCTTC.

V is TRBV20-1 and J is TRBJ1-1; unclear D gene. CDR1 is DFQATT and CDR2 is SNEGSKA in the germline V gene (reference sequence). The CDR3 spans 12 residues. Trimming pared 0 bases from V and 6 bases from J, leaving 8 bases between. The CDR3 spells CSARDRGSEAFF. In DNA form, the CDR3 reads TGCAGTGCTAGAGACAGAGGGTCTGAAGCTTTCTTT.

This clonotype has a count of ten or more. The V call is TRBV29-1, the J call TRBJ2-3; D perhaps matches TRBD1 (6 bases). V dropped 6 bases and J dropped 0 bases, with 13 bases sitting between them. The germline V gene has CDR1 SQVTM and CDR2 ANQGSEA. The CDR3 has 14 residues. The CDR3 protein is CSVAYRDSTDTQYF. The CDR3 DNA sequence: TGCAGCGTCGCTTACAGGGATAGCACAGATACGCAGTATTTT.

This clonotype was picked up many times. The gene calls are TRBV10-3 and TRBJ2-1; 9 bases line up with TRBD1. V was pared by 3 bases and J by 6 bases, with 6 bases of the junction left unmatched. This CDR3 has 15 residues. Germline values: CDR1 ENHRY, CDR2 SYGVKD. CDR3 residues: CAISEPRDRANEQFF. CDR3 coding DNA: TGTGCCATCAGTGAACCCCGGGACAGGGCCAATGAGCAGTTCTTC.

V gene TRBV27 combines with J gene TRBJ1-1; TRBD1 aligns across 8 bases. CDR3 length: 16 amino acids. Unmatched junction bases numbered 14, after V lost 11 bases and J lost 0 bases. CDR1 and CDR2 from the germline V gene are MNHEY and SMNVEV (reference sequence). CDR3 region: CAGLRDRSFVNTEAFF. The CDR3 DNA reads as TGTGCCGGCCTCCGGGACAGGTCTTTCGTGAACACTGAAGCTTTCTTT.

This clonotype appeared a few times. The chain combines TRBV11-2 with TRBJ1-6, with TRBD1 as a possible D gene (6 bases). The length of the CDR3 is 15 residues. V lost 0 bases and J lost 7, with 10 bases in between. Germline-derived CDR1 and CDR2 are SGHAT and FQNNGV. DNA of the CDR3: TGTGCCAGCAGCTTAGACTGGACAGAGAATTCACCCCTCCACTTT. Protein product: CASSLDWTENSPLHF.

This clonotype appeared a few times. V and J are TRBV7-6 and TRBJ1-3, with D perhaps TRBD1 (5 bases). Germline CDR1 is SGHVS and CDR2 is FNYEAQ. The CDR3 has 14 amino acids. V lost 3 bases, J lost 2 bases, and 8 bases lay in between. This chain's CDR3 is CASSLGVTGNTIYF. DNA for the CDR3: TGTGCCAGCAGCTTGGGGGTGACTGGAAACACCATATATTTT.

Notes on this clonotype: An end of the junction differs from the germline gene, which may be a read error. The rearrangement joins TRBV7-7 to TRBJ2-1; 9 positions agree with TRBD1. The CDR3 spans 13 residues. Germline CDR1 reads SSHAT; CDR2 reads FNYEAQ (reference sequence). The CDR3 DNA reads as TGTGCTAGCAGCTTACAGGGGGCTGGGGAGCAGTTCTTC. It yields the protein CASSLQGAGEQFF.